This T cell receptor (beta chain) is from a study of glioma-infiltrating T cells after dendritic cell vaccination. Study details: The vaccine used monocyte-derived dendritic cells pulsed overnight with autologous tumor lysate.

TCRB CDR3 was amplified from 2 ug genomic DNA or less. Amplification used 60 V beta primers and 13 J beta primers. TCRdb's copy holds only in-frame clones and misses some; the assay was immunoSEQ multiplex PCR. The sample includes nearly 85,000 clones, 80% to 90% seen only once; the top ten take 3% to 3.5%. The germline gives CDR1 SGHAT, CDR2 FQDESV (reference sequence). The V end lost 5 bases, the J end lost 6 bases, and 14 bases lay between the germline ends. The CDR3 totals 13 residues. Specimen: blood, collected before dendritic cell vaccination. This clonotype was obtained from a human donor with glioblastoma. The rearrangement joins TRBV11-1 to TRBJ2-7; possibly TRBD2 for D (6 bases). The CDR3 reads CASSTGAGGEQYF. CDR3 sequence (DNA): TGTGCCAGCAGCACCGGGGCCGGGGGCGAGCAGTACTTC.